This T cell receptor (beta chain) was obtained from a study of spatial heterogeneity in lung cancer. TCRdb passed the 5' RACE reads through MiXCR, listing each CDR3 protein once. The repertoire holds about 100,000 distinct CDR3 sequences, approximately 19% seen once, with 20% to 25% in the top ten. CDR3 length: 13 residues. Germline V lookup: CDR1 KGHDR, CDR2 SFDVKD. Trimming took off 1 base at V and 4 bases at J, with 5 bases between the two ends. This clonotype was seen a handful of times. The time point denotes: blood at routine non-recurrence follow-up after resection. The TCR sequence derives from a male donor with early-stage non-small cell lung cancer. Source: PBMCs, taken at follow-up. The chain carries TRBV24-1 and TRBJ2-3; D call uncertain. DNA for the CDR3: TGTGCCACCAGTGATTTTACGGCAGATACGCAGTATTTT. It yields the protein CATSDFTADTQYF.